The T cell receptor beta chain described here comes from a study of blood T cell repertoires in COVID-19. About the research overall: PBMCs, B-cell-depleted T cells, or T cells were the source of the cDNA or gDNA that made up the material.

Germline CDR1 MNHEY, CDR2 SVGAGI. The CDR3 runs 15 residues. Trimming cost V 4 bases and J 2 bases, with 15 bases left between them. Study processing details: Reference gene primer amplification in the assay estimated nucleated cell counts. Clones were sequenced by immunoSEQ multiplex PCR, and TCRdb holds only the in-frame ones, with some missing. V, J and clone size derive from that table, while D and trimming were established from the DNA sequence. The data contain under 300,000 clones, around 78% of them seen just once; the ten biggest clones take up less than 6%. The rearrangement links TRBV6-5 to TRBJ2-7; D is uncertain. The sample consisted of peripheral blood. This receptor was identified in a man in his 60s who had recovered from COVID-19. The chain's CDR3 is CASSSLSLDPYEQYF. CDR3 bases: TGTGCCAGCAGTTCCCTGAGTTTAGATCCCTACGAGCAGTACTTC.